Listed below are T cell receptor beta chains from one sample, sequenced in a study of identical twins. TCRdb independently ran MiXCR on the 5' RACE reads; one entry per CDR3 protein. The sample includes 150,000 or so distinct CDR3 sequences, under 4.5% of them seen just once. Sample: memory T cells sorted from blood. The receptor set was obtained from a young man in good health. The CDR3 runs from the conserved cysteine through the conserved F or W. The order of the fields is J gene, clone size, D gene, V gene, CDR3 protein, CDR3 DNA. A D gene is named only where the DNA matches it firmly. Sizes are listed as once, few, many, or a class for an expanded clone.

>TRBJ1-1|many|NA|TRBV27
CASTGITRKAFF
TGTGCCAGCACCGGGATTACACGAAAAGCTTTCTTT
>TRBJ1-5|many|NA|TRBV5-6
CASSFSLSNQPQHF
TGTGCCAGCAGCTTCAGCCTTAGCAATCAGCCCCAGCATTTT
>TRBJ2-7|many|NA|TRBV14
CASSQERHEQYF
TGTGCCAGCAGCCAAGAAAGGCACGAGCAGTACTTC
>TRBJ1-1|many|TRBD1|TRBV7-8
CASSLRDRVRVNTEAFF
TGTGCCAGCAGCTTGCGGGACAGGGTACGGGTGAACACTGAAGCTTTCTTT
>TRBJ1-1|many|NA|TRBV6-5
CASSYSNGDTEAFF
TGTGCCAGCAGTTACTCGAACGGAGACACTGAAGCTTTCTTT
>TRBJ2-1|many|NA|TRBV5-6
CASSLAEGPDNEQFF
TGTGCCAGCAGCTTGGCCGAAGGACCCGACAATGAGCAGTTCTTC
>TRBJ1-1|many|TRBD1|TRBV7-2
CASSWRQGAGEAFF
TGTGCCAGCAGCTGGAGGCAGGGGGCAGGGGAAGCTTTCTTT
>TRBJ2-7|many|TRBD2|TRBV7-9
CASSLMGIAGGPVEQYF
TGTGCCAGCAGCTTAATGGGGATAGCGGGAGGGCCGGTCGAGCAGTACTTC
>TRBJ2-5|many|NA|TRBV2
CASRRTQETQYF
TGTGCCAGCAGGAGGACCCAAGAGACCCAGTACTTC
>TRBJ2-5|many|NA|TRBV29-1
CSVATGMDVTQYF
TGCAGCGTTGCTACAGGGATGGATGTGACCCAGTACTTC